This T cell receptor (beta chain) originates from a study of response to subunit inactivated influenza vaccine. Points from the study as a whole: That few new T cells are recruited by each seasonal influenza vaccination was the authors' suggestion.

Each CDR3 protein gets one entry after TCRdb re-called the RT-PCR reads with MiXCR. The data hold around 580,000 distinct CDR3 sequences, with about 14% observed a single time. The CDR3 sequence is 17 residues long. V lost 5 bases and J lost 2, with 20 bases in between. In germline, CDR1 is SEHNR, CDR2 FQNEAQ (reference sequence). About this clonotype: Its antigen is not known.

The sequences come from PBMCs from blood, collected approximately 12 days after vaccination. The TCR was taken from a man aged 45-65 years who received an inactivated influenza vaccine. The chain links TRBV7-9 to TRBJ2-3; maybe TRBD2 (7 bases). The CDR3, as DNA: TGTGCCAGCAGCGCTCCCAGGGGTGGGGGGGCCACAGATACGCAGTATTTT. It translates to CASSAPRGGGATDTQYF.